The 5 T cell receptor beta chains below were found in one sample sequenced in a study of cytomegalovirus exposure and HLA in healthy donors. A multiplex PCR was run with 60 Vbeta primers and 13 Jbeta primers. Clones were read by immunoSEQ multiplex PCR, and TCRdb kept only the in-frame ones, dropping some. The table has more than 150,000 clones, around 75% seen once. The sequenced sample was PBMCs. The receptor set was obtained from a woman aged 40 to 50 in good health and CMV-seropositive.

The rearrangement uses TRBV11-3 and TRBJ1-1, with 8 positions matching TRBD1. Germline V gene sequence: CDR1 SGHNT, CDR2 YENEEA. The CDR3 is 12 residues long. Trimming cost V 4 bases and J 8 bases; bases outside gene matches: 3. The CDR3 here is CASSSGTGEAFF. In DNA form, the CDR3 reads TGTGCCAGCAGCTCCGGGACAGGAGAAGCTTTCTTT.

The rearrangement joins TRBV6-5 to TRBJ1-6, with D perhaps TRBD1 (5 bases). V gave up 6 bases and J gave up 9 bases, with 18 bases separating them. The CDR3 length is 15 residues. Germline CDR1 reads MNHEY; CDR2 reads SVGAGI. The CDR3 spells CASSGPPTGGSPLHF. The DNA for the CDR3 is TGTGCCAGCAGCGGTCCCCCTACCGGGGGTTCACCCCTCCACTTT.

This rearrangement joins TRBV19 to TRBJ1-6, with D unclear. Germline CDR1 and CDR2: LNHDA and SQIVND (reference sequence). Trimming removed 6 bases from V and 0 bases from J, with 12 bases in between. The CDR3 runs to 16 residues. The CDR3 region has the DNA TGTGCCAGTAGCCCAGGCGGGAGCTCCTATAATTCACCCCTCCACTTT. This translates into CASSPGGSSYNSPLHF. Full variable domain (missing parts from reference TRBV19 and TRBJ1-6): DGGITQSPKYLFRKEGQNVTLSCEQNLNHDAMYWYRQDPGQGLRLIYYSQIVNDFQKGDIAEGYSVSREKKESFPLTVTSAQKNPTAFYLCASSPGGSSYNSPLHFGNGTRLTVT.

This clone was picked up a small number of times. The genes are TRBV4-3 and TRBJ2-7; TRBD2 matches at 10 bases. Germline assignment: CDR1 LGHNA and CDR2 YSLEER. Trimming removed 0 bases from V and 0 bases from J; junction bases left unmatched: 8. The length of the CDR3 is 18 residues. The CDR3 region is CASSQDLAGGLLSYEQYF. CDR3 nucleotide sequence: TGCGCCAGCAGCCAAGATTTAGCGGGAGGCTTACTCTCCTACGAGCAGTACTTC.

This chain links TRBV7-9 with TRBJ2-3; D remains ambiguous. Per the germline V gene, CDR1 is SEHNR and CDR2 is FQNEAQ (reference sequence). The CDR3 length is 16 residues. V was pared by 1 base and J by 0 bases, with 11 bases between. This chain's CDR3 is CASSLVQSPSTDTQYF. CDR3 in DNA: TGTGCCAGCAGCTTAGTACAGTCCCCCAGCACAGATACGCAGTATTTT.